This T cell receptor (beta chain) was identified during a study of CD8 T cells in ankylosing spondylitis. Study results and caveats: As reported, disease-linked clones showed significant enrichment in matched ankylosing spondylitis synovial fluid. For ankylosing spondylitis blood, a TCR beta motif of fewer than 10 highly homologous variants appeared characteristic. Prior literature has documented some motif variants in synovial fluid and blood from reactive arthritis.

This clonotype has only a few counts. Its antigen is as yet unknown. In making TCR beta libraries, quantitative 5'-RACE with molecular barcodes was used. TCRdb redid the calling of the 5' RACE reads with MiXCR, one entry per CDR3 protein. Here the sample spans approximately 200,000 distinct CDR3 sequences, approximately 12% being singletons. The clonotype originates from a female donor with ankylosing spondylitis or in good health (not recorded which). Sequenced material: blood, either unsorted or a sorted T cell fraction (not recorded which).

The CDR3 loop reads CASSSPGREKLFF. The CDR3 nucleotides read TGTGCCAGCAGCTCGCCTGGACGAGAAAAACTGTTTTTT. The chain recombines TRBV5-6 with TRBJ1-4; D is unclear. Germline V gene data show CDR1 as SGHDT and CDR2 as YYEEEE. This CDR3 spans 13 amino acids. Trimming cost V 3 bases and J 8 bases, with 11 bases left between them.